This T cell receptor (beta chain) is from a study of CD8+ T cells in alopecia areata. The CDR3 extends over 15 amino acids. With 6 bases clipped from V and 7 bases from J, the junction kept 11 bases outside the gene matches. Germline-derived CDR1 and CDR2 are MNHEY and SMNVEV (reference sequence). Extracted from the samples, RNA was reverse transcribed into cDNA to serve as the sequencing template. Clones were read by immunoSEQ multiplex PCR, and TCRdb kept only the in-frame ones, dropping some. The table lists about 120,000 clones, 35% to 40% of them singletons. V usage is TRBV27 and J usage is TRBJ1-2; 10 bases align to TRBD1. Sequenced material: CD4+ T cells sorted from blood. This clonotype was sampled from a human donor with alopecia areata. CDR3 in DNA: TGTGCCAGCAGGGGCGCCGGGACAGGGGAGGGTGGCTACACCTTC. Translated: CASRGAGTGEGGYTF.